This paragraph covers one T cell receptor beta chain sequence. An end of the junction differs from the germline gene, which may be a read error. The source of the sample is a study of shared clonotypes between healthy human individuals. The CDR3 is 17 amino acids. Germline CDR1 and CDR2: SSHAT and FNYEAQ (reference sequence). Sequencing was performed with immunoSEQ multiplex PCR; in TCRdb, only in-frame clones are kept and a portion is missing. The profile shows nearly 1,000,000 clones, roughly 72% of them singletons. Sequenced material: memory CD4+ T cells sorted from blood. Subset reported: CD45RA-negative fraction. This receptor was taken from a young man in good health. The J gene is TRBJ2-3, the V gene TRBV7-7; maybe TRBD1 (5 bases). The CDR3 is CASSLGVASPSTDTQYF. CDR3 DNA sequence: TGTGCTAGCAGCTTAGGGGTGGCTTCACCTAGCACAGATACGCAGTATTTT.